Given below is one T cell receptor beta chain in context. The data were taken from a study of OX40 agonist ivuxolimab in advanced cancers. As for the study in general: The dose-escalation cohort was approximately 81% male, with a mean age of approximately 62 years, ranging about 20 to 85.

Sequencing used immunoSEQ multiplex PCR; TCRdb keeps in-frame clones, though not all of them. The table records tens of thousands of clones, approximately 87% of them present only once. V was trimmed by 5 bases and J by 1 base, leaving 14 bases between them. In germline, CDR1 is SGHNT, CDR2 YENEEA. This CDR3 contains 15 residues. V is TRBV11-3 and J is TRBJ1-1; tentative D call: TRBD1 (5 bases). The material sequenced was CD4+ or CD8+ T cells sorted from blood, taken in a trial of the OX40 agonist ivuxolimab. This receptor was taken from an adult with an advanced solid tumor such as melanoma, head and neck, liver or kidney cancer. Written as DNA, the CDR3 is TGTGCCAGCAGCGCCGGGGAGGGGCGGAACACTGAAGCTTTCTTT. Amino acid sequence: CASSAGEGRNTEAFF.